The clone carrying this T cell receptor beta chain appeared many times. Antigen specificity is unknown. The data were taken from a study of identical twins. Study-wide points: Insertion counts were lower in abundant cord blood beta clonotypes, a trend that memory repertoires did not show.

TCRdb re-derived calls from the 5' RACE reads in MiXCR, one entry per CDR3 protein. The table shows under 500,000 distinct CDR3 sequences, with 14% occurring only once. The data were also submitted as part of a second study, on yellow fever vaccine responses in identical twins. That source reports: In identical twins, vaccine T cell responses appeared partly shared and partly individual.

The clonotype was recovered from a woman aged 18-29 years in good health. The sample was CD4+ T cells sorted from blood.

The CDR3 sequence is CASSSEVGGSYNEQFF. The CDR3 nucleotides read TGTGCCAGCAGCTCAGAGGTGGGAGGCTCCTACAATGAGCAGTTCTTC. V usage is TRBV7-8 and J usage is TRBJ2-1, with a tentative D call TRBD2 (6 bases). The germline V gene has CDR1 SGHVS and CDR2 FQNEAQ. The CDR3 extends over 16 amino acids. V was trimmed by 4 bases and J by 0 bases, leaving 13 bases between them.